What follows are 10 T cell receptor beta chains derived from one specimen sequenced in a study of shared clonotypes between healthy human individuals. The data were produced by immunoSEQ multiplex PCR, yet TCRdb's version contains in-frame clones alone and is incomplete. Among about half a million clones, 70% to 80% were seen once, and the ten largest hold more than 10%. The sample was PBMCs. These TCRs come from a woman between 40 and 55 years old in good health. Some clones in this sample may be carry-over from other donors' samples.

This clone was counted ten times or more. The chain recombines TRBV29-1 with TRBJ1-2; 7 bases are shared with TRBD1. Germline assignment: CDR1 SQVTM and CDR2 ANQGSEA. V was clipped by 8 bases and J by 6 bases; unmatched bases: 9. The CDR3 runs to 12 residues. In nucleotides, the CDR3 is TGCAGCAGTCTTGGACAGGACCATGGCTACACCTTC. It is translated as CSSLGQDHGYTF.

This chain joins TRBV10-2 and TRBJ2-2; no definite D call. V was clipped by 7 bases and J by 0 bases, with 9 bases between them. Germline-derived CDR1 and CDR2 are WSHSY and SAAADI. This CDR3 has 14 residues. The CDR3 sequence: CASKGRTNTGELFF. The CDR3 DNA reads as TGCGCCAGCAAGGGCAGAACGAACACCGGGGAGCTGTTTTTT.

The table lists this clone with many counts. Other DNA sequences in this sample translate to the same CDR3. The chain uses TRBV6-1 and TRBJ2-3; D is uncertain. The CDR3 is 14 residues long. Germline CDR1 and CDR2: MNHNS and SASEGT. V lost 5 bases, J lost 0 bases, and 9 bases lay in between. CDR3 bases: TGTGCCAGCAGTTTGGACGTTAGCACAGATACGCAGTATTTT. It specifies CASSLDVSTDTQYF.

The V and J genes are TRBV11-1 and TRBJ2-3, with 11 positions matching TRBD2. The J segment lost 5 bases and the V segment lost 5 bases, leaving 6 bases of the junction unmatched. CDR3 length: 15 amino acids. Germline lookup yields CDR1 SGHAT and CDR2 FQDESV (reference sequence). CDR3 residues: CASSISGRALDTQYF. The CDR3 nucleotides read TGTGCCAGCAGCATTAGCGGGAGGGCCCTAGATACGCAGTATTTT. Filled out from reference TRBV11-1 and TRBJ2-3, the complete variable domain reads EAEVAQSPRYKITEKSQAVAFWCDPISGHATLYWYRQILGQGPELLVQFQDESVVDDSQLPKDRFSAERLKGVDSTLKIQPAELGDSAMYLCASSISGRALDTQYFGPGTRLTVL.

The chain is built from TRBV7-3 and TRBJ2-7; 13 bases are shared with TRBD2. The germline V gene encodes CDR1 SGHTA and CDR2 FQGTGA. The ends lost 5 bases at V and 3 bases at J; junction bases unmatched: 1. The CDR3 contains 14 residues. The CDR3 region is CASSRTSGSYEQYF. The CDR3 nucleotides read TGTGCCAGCAGCCGGACTAGCGGGAGCTACGAGCAGTACTTC.

CDR3 in DNA: TGTGCCAGCACTAATAGCGGGCCAGGAGAGCAGTTCTTC. Amino acid sequence: CASTNSGPGEQFF. V is TRBV28 and J is TRBJ2-1; 7 bases fit TRBD2. The CDR3 runs 13 residues. V lost 7 bases, J lost 10 bases, and 10 bases stayed unmatched. Germline CDR1 is MDHEN and CDR2 is SYDVKM.

V is TRBV7-3 and J is TRBJ2-7; 8 bases align to TRBD2. CDR1 SGHTA and CDR2 FQGTGA come from the germline V gene. This CDR3 has 15 amino acids. V was clipped by 2 bases and J by 2 bases; unmatched bases: 5. CDR3 sequence reads: CASSLYREGPYEQYF. The CDR3, as DNA: TGTGCCAGCAGCTTATACCGGGAGGGCCCCTACGAGCAGTACTTC.

The gene calls are TRBV29-1 and TRBJ2-7; 9 bases fit TRBD1. V dropped 3 bases and J dropped 5; count of bases not matched to a gene: 11. The CDR3 covers 15 residues. CDR1 is SQVTM and CDR2 is ANQGSEA in the germline V gene. The CDR3 loop is CSVDPGQGIGDEQYF. CDR3 DNA sequence: TGCAGCGTTGATCCGGGACAGGGAATAGGTGACGAGCAGTACTTC.

This clone was found many times. This chain links TRBV7-2 with TRBJ1-2; D is unresolved. Trimming left V 2 bases short and J 0 bases short, with 7 bases between. Germline CDR1 reads SGHTA; CDR2 reads FQGNSA. This CDR3 is 14 amino acids long. CDR3 residues: CASSLHRSNYGYTF. For the CDR3, the DNA is TGTGCCAGCAGCTTACACAGATCTAACTATGGCTACACCTTC.

The sample holds one count of this clone. The chain employs TRBV5-4 and TRBJ2-2; 12 bases are shared with TRBD2. The J segment lost 5 bases and the V segment lost 4 bases, leaving 6 bases of the junction unmatched. The CDR3 is 16 residues long. Germline assignment: CDR1 SGHNT and CDR2 YYREEE (reference sequence). For the CDR3, the DNA is TGTGCCAGCAGCGCCCGACTAGCGGGAGAGACCGGGGAGCTGTTTTTT. Protein product: CASSARLAGETGELFF.